The 14 T cell receptor beta chains reported below all come from one sample, sequenced in a study of identical twins (dated by TCRdb to about 2016). The library was obtained by 5' RACE. The instrument was an Illumina HiSeq 2000. TCRdb cleaned the public reads at Q25 with fastp, built clones with MiXCR and kept in-frame beta chains. Rows matching on CDR3 protein sequence are summarized as one entry with the most common DNA and genes. In all, the sample holds about 530,000 distinct CDR3 sequences, and approximately 14% of those were seen once. In total, the top ten clones hold roughly 0.44% of the sample. The same sample was also studied in work on yellow fever vaccine responses in identical twins.

Specimen: CD4+ T cells sorted from blood. Receptors were obtained from a woman aged 18-35 years in good health.

This sequence joins TRBV12-3 or TRBV12-4 and TRBJ2-7, with a tentative D call TRBD2 (6 bases). Trimming pared 6 bases from V and 6 bases from J, leaving 15 bases between. The CDR3 totals 13 residues. The CDR3 here is CASSLAGTREQYF. CDR3 DNA sequence: TGTGCCAGCAGCCTGGCGGGAACCCGCGAGCAGTACTTC.

Written as DNA, the CDR3 is TGTGCCACCAGCATAGCCCTGGAGACGAGGGTCTCTGGAAACACCATATATTTT. Translation gives CATSIALETRVSGNTIYF. The rearrangement uses TRBV15 and TRBJ1-3; D is unresolved. Trimming removed 4 bases from V and 0 bases from J, with 19 bases in between. Germline CDR1 is LNHNV and CDR2 is YYDKDF (reference sequence). The CDR3 runs to 18 residues. Complete variable domain (other parts from reference TRBV15 and TRBJ1-3): DAMVIQNPRYQVTQFGKPVTLSCSQTLNHNVMYWYQQKSSQAPKLLFHYYDKDFNNEADTPDNFQSRRPNTSFCFLDIRSPGLGDTAMYLCATSIALETRVSGNTIYFGEGSWLTVV.

This clonotype was counted only a few times. The V and J genes are TRBV3-1 and TRBJ2-7; TRBD2 matches 10 bases. The trim removed 4 bases at V and 0 bases at J, leaving 3 bases unmatched. The CDR3 consists of 15 residues. Germline V gives CDR1 LGHDT, CDR2 YNNKEL (reference sequence). Written as DNA, the CDR3 is TGTGCCAGCAGCCGCCTAGCGGGGGACTCCTACGAGCAGTACTTC. Translating gives CASSRLAGDSYEQYF.

This clonotype came up a few times. The rearrangement uses TRBV12-3 or TRBV12-4 and TRBJ2-2; 8 positions match TRBD2. The CDR3 loop spans 15 amino acids. The V gene end was trimmed by 3 bases and the J gene end by 9 bases; junction bases not matched to a gene: 9. The CDR3: CASSLTGLGARELFF. Written as DNA, the CDR3 is TGTGCCAGCAGTTTGACGGGACTAGGGGCGAGGGAGCTGTTTTTT.

This clonotype has a count of ten or more. V usage is TRBV10-3 and J usage is TRBJ2-7; 7 nucleotides line up with TRBD2. Germline-derived CDR1 and CDR2 are ENHRY and SYGVKD. CDR3 length equals 13 residues. V was clipped by 7 bases and J by 2 bases; unmatched bases: 5. In DNA form, the CDR3 reads TGTGCCATCAATCCGGGAGGAACCTACGAGCAGTACTTC. Protein sequence: CAINPGGTYEQYF.

Ten or more counts support this clonotype. The V call is TRBV5-1, the J call TRBJ1-2; the match to TRBD1 covers 10 bases. V trimming: 3 bases; J trimming: 2 bases; junction bases outside the gene matches: 7. CDR3 length: 16 residues. Germline values: CDR1 SGHRS, CDR2 YFSETQ. CDR3: CASSSPGQGKNYGYTF. For the CDR3, the DNA is TGCGCCAGCAGCTCACCGGGACAGGGGAAGAACTATGGCTACACCTTC.

The chain combines TRBV12-3 or TRBV12-4 with TRBJ2-1; 10 positions match TRBD2. J lost 4 bases, V lost 5 bases, and 2 bases had no gene match. This CDR3 has 14 amino acids. This chain's CDR3 is CASSTSGMYNEQFF. The CDR3 DNA reads TGTGCCAGCAGTACTAGCGGGATGTACAATGAGCAGTTCTTC.

The V call is TRBV2, the J call TRBJ2-3; 14 positions agree with TRBD2. Germline V gives CDR1 SNHLY, CDR2 FYNNEI. This CDR3 has 18 residues. The junction had 9 bases not matched to a gene; V was cut back by 7 bases and J by 0 bases. Written as DNA, the CDR3 is TGTGCCAGCACCAAACTTCGGACTAGCGGGAGGAGCACAGATACGCAGTATTTT. The encoded protein is CASTKLRTSGRSTDTQYF. The variable domain in full, with the rest retrieved from reference TRBV2 and TRBJ2-3, is EPEVTQTPSHQVTQMGQEVILRCVPISNHLYFYWYRQILGQKVEFLVSFYNNEISEKSEIFDDQFSVERPDGSNFTLKIRSTKLEDSAMYFCASTKLRTSGRSTDTQYFGPGTRLTVL.

The V and J genes are TRBV5-1 and TRBJ2-1; 13 nucleotides agree with TRBD2. The CDR3 has 16 amino acids. Germline loops: CDR1 SGHRS, CDR2 YFSETQ. With V trimmed by 5 bases and J by 9 bases, 11 bases remained unmatched. The CDR3 region is CASRQRTSGSASEQFF. The CDR3 DNA follows: TGCGCCAGCAGACAGAGGACTAGCGGGAGCGCCAGTGAGCAGTTCTTC.

The genes are TRBV5-1 and TRBJ2-1; 13 nucleotides agree with TRBD2. The ends lost 4 bases at V and 8 bases at J; junction bases unmatched: 9. This CDR3 has 16 amino acids. Germline CDR1 and CDR2: SGHRS and YFSETQ. The CDR3 region is CASSHPGLAGTHEQFF. The CDR3 coding sequence is TGCGCCAGCAGCCATCCGGGACTAGCGGGGACTCATGAGCAGTTCTTC.

This clonotype is a singleton in its sample. The chain couples TRBV9 to TRBJ2-3; D not certain. V gave up 3 bases and J gave up 2 bases, with 7 bases separating them. This CDR3 contains 13 residues. In germline, CDR1 is SGDLS, CDR2 YYNGEE. Here the CDR3 DNA reads TGTGCCAGCAGCGCGATGAACACAGATACGCAGTATTTT. Translated, it gives CASSAMNTDTQYF. The full variable domain, its missing parts supplied by reference TRBV9 and TRBJ2-3, is DSGVTQTPKHLITATGQRVTLRCSPRSGDLSVYWYQQSLDQGLQFLIQYYNGEERAKGNILERFSAQQFPDLHSELNLSSLELGDSALYFCASSAMNTDTQYFGPGTRLTVL.

J is TRBJ2-1 and V is TRBV20-1; possibly TRBD2 for D (6 bases). This CDR3 is 17 amino acids long. Germline CDR1 reads DFQATT; CDR2 reads SNEGSKA (reference sequence). Trimming took off 3 bases at V and 6 bases at J, with 24 bases between the two ends. CDR3 in amino acids: CSARPWDRDSLSNEQFF. The CDR3 coding sequence is TGCAGTGCTAGGCCCTGGGACCGGGACTCCCTGAGCAATGAGCAGTTCTTC.

This chain links TRBV6-2 or TRBV6-3 with TRBJ2-1; 12 positions match TRBD2. This CDR3 has 16 residues. Trimming removed 6 bases from V and 1 base from J; junction bases left unmatched: 4. Germline lookup yields CDR1 MNHEY and CDR2 SVGEGT. DNA of the CDR3: TGTGCCAGCAGATCGACTAGCGGGGGTTCCTACAATGAGCAGTTCTTC. It codes for CASRSTSGGSYNEQFF.

The chain carries TRBV6-4 and TRBJ2-1; 14 nucleotides line up with TRBD2. This CDR3 is built from 15 residues. J gave up 7 bases and V 4 bases, and 3 bases lay outside the gene matches. Germline CDR1 is MRHNA and CDR2 is SNTAGT. The CDR3 protein is CASSARTSGRNEQFF. CDR3 bases: TGTGCCAGCAGTGCGAGGACTAGCGGGAGGAATGAGCAGTTCTTC.